The following is a T cell receptor beta chain sequence with its context. CDR1 is MDHEN, CDR2 SYDVKM, per germline. V was shortened by 2 bases and J by 3 bases, with 11 bases between the two germline ends. The CDR3 extends over 15 amino acids. The data stem from a study of blood T cell repertoires in COVID-19. Study background: From the United States, Italy and Spain came samples of acute and convalescent COVID-19. Sample material is recorded as cDNA or gDNA derived from T cells, B-cell-depleted T cells, or PBMCs.

In the original analysis: Reference gene primer amplification in the assay estimated nucleated cell counts. TCRdb's copy holds only in-frame clones and misses some; the assay was immunoSEQ multiplex PCR. The DNA gave D and trimming, while V, J and clone size come from that table. The sample carries about 240,000 clones, approximately 86% recorded once. The chain carries TRBV28 and TRBJ2-1; a weak D match, TRBD1 (5 bases). The sample taken for sequencing was peripheral blood. This receptor was obtained from a human donor in a cohort sampled during active COVID-19. CDR3 DNA: TGTGCCAGCAGTTTAGGCGTAAGGGGCTACAATGAGCAGTTCTTC. It yields the protein CASSLGVRGYNEQFF. The full variable domain, its missing parts supplied by reference TRBV28 and TRBJ2-1, is DVKVTQSSRYLVKRTGEKVFLECVQDMDHENMFWYRQDPGLGLRLIYFSYDVKMKEKGDIPEGYSVSREKKERFSLILESASTNQTSMYLCASSLGVRGYNEQFFGPGTRLTVL.